The sequence of this T cell receptor (beta chain) was determined in a study of blood T cell repertoires in COVID-19. Germline V gene sequence: CDR1 SNHLY, CDR2 FYNNEI. The CDR3 runs 14 residues. V shed 6 bases and J shed 0 bases, with 8 bases lying between them. Assay used: immunoSEQ multiplex PCR; TCRdb lists only in-frame clones, some missing. The table records about 460,000 clones, more than 85% of them present only once. Recovery among Cohort 3 donors was established by two negative PCRs, clearance, or symptom resolution. Sequenced sample: PBMCs or T cells enriched from blood (not recorded which). The chain carries TRBV2 and TRBJ1-4, with a weak D call TRBD1 (6 bases). The sequence was obtained from a woman aged 55-75 years who had recovered from COVID-19. The CDR3 protein is CASRRTATNEKLFF. CDR3 sequence (DNA): TGTGCCAGCAGGAGGACAGCAACTAATGAAAAACTGTTTTTT. Full variable domain (rest looked up from reference TRBV2 and TRBJ1-4): EPEVTQTPSHQVTQMGQEVILRCVPISNHLYFYWYRQILGQKVEFLVSFYNNEISEKSEIFDDQFSVERPDGSNFTLKIRSTKLEDSAMYFCASRRTATNEKLFFGSGTQLSVL.